These 19 T cell receptor beta chains came from one sample sequenced in a study of OX40 agonist ivuxolimab in advanced cancers. The protocol was immunoSEQ multiplex PCR, while the TCRdb copy is restricted to in-frame clones and leaves out a portion. In the table there are 1,500 to 2,000 clones, more than 60% of which are singletons. The source material was CD4+ or CD8+ T cells sorted from blood, sampled in a trial of the OX40 agonist ivuxolimab. These receptors originate from an adult with an advanced solid tumor such as melanoma, head and neck, liver or kidney cancer.

V gene TRBV5-1 combines with J gene TRBJ1-1; D is unclear. This CDR3 is 16 amino acids long. V lost 7 bases and J lost 0, with 19 bases in between. Germline-derived CDR1 and CDR2 are SGHRS and YFSETQ. The CDR3 sequence is CASRPHNRTLNTEAFF. The CDR3 bases are TGCGCCAGCCGACCCCACAACCGAACACTGAACACTGAAGCTTTCTTT.

This chain connects TRBV18 to TRBJ1-1; D is ambiguous. V shed 2 bases and J shed 1 base, with 8 bases lying between them. This CDR3 comprises 14 residues. The germline gives CDR1 KGHSH, CDR2 LQKENI. CDR3 loop: CASSPYEGNTEAFF. Here the CDR3 DNA reads TGTGCCAGCTCACCATACGAAGGGAACACTGAAGCTTTCTTT.

This clone rates as large. The V and J genes are TRBV27 and TRBJ2-2; 7 nucleotides align to TRBD1. The CDR3 runs to 15 residues. J was trimmed by 7 bases and V by 2 bases; bases with no gene match: 7. The germline V gene has CDR1 MNHEY and CDR2 SMNVEV (reference sequence). The CDR3 DNA is TGTGCCAGCAGTTTAGCCGGGACAGCCAACGGGGAGCTGTTTTTT. Its translation: CASSLAGTANGELFF.

The chain links TRBV2 to TRBJ1-5; 7 nucleotides match TRBD1. V gave up 8 bases and J gave up 0 bases; unmatched junction bases: 7. This CDR3 is built from 15 residues. Germline V gene lookup returns CDR1 SNHLY and CDR2 FYNNEI. The CDR3 loop reads CASHRDSLSNQPQHF. CDR3 DNA: TGTGCCAGCCACAGGGACAGTCTTAGCAATCAGCCCCAGCATTTT.

The chain joins TRBV7-8 to TRBJ1-2; the D is unclear. V shed 3 bases and J shed 0 bases, with 11 bases lying between them. The CDR3 totals 15 residues. Germline assignment: CDR1 SGHVS and CDR2 FQNEAQ. CDR3 in DNA: TGTGCCAGCAGCTTGGGTACACTATCTAACTATGGCTACACCTTC. Its translation is CASSLGTLSNYGYTF.

This CDR3 reads CASSRLAESYNEQFF. The CDR3 DNA sequence: TGTGCCAGCAGCAGACTAGCGGAGTCCTACAATGAGCAGTTCTTC. This chain connects TRBV9 to TRBJ2-1; 9 nucleotides match TRBD2. With V trimmed by 4 bases and J by 1 base, 3 bases remained unmatched. Germline CDR1 reads SGDLS; CDR2 reads YYNGEE. The CDR3 totals 15 residues.

This chain's CDR3 is CASSPQLENEKLFF. The CDR3 DNA is TGTGCCAGCAGTCCCCAGTTAGAAAATGAAAAACTGTTTTTT. This sequence joins TRBV28 and TRBJ1-4; D is uncertain. Germline V gene data show CDR1 as MDHEN and CDR2 as SYDVKM. This CDR3 region has 14 residues. V was pared by 5 bases and J by 5 bases, with 12 bases between.

The chain links TRBV27 to TRBJ1-2; D perhaps matches TRBD1 (5 bases). Trimming took 6 bases from V and 4 from J, leaving 12 bases between them. Germline loops: CDR1 MNHEY, CDR2 SMNVEV (reference sequence). CDR3 length: 13 residues. This chain's CDR3 is CASREGASYGYTF. CDR3 DNA sequence: TGTGCCAGCAGGGAAGGGGCGTCCTATGGCTACACCTTC.

This clone was detected only once. The rearrangement uses TRBV4-2 and TRBJ2-1; the D call may be TRBD1 or TRBD2 (6 bases each). V lost 1 base and J lost 2, with 12 bases in between. CDR1 and CDR2 from the germline V gene are LGHNA and YNFKEQ. CDR3 length equals 16 residues. The CDR3 bases are TGTGCCAGCAGCCAAGTCTGGGGGGCTACCTACAATGAGCAGTTCTTC. It encodes CASSQVWGATYNEQFF.

Details on this clone: A much larger clone differs by one base, so this may be a read error. The identical CDR3 is also encoded by other nucleotide sequences in the sample. The chain has TRBV4-2 and TRBJ1-6; 9 bases align to TRBD1. There are 14 residues in the CDR3. Losses at the gene ends were 3 bases for V and 8 bases for J; bases not matched to a gene: 2. CDR1 and CDR2 from the germline V gene are LGHNA and YNFKEQ. The CDR3 here is CASSQDRGDSPLHF. The CDR3 bases are TGTGCCAGCAGCCAGGACAGGGGTGATTCACCCCTCCACTTT.

This chain connects TRBV10-1 to TRBJ2-2; the D call may be TRBD1 or TRBD2 (6 bases each). This CDR3 region has 13 residues. V lost 3 bases to trimming and J lost 6 bases, with 8 bases between them. Germline values: CDR1 WNHNN, CDR2 SYGVQD (reference sequence). The CDR3 loop reads CASSERGAGELFF. CDR3 bases: TGCGCCAGCAGTGAAAGGGGGGCCGGGGAGCTGTTTTTT.

The chain links TRBV27 to TRBJ1-5; 8 positions match TRBD1. Trimming took 4 bases from V and 0 from J; bases not matched to a gene: 11. Germline CDR1 and CDR2: MNHEY and SMNVEV (reference sequence). The length of the CDR3 is 18 residues. The CDR3 here is CASSSRQGPSYSNQPQHF. For the CDR3, the DNA is TGTGCCAGCAGTTCGCGACAGGGGCCCTCCTATAGCAATCAGCCCCAGCATTTT.

The DNA of the CDR3 is TGCGCCAGCAGCCCTTCGGGACGCACTGAAGCTTTCTTT. Translating it yields CASSPSGRTEAFF. The chain employs TRBV4-3 and TRBJ1-1, with D perhaps matching TRBD1 (5 bases). Per the germline V gene, CDR1 is LGHNA and CDR2 is YSLEER. This CDR3 is built from 13 residues. The V and J ends lost 4 bases and 4 bases respectively, with 10 bases between them.

The chain recombines TRBV19 with TRBJ1-1; maybe TRBD1 (5 bases). Trimming took off 6 bases at V and 0 bases at J, with 17 bases between the two ends. Germline lookup yields CDR1 LNHDA and CDR2 SQIVND (reference sequence). The CDR3 length is 16 residues. CDR3 sequence (DNA): TGTGCCAGTAGCACGGACGGGGGTCTTATGAACACTGAAGCTTTCTTT. This codes for CASSTDGGLMNTEAFF.

The rearrangement uses TRBV5-1 and TRBJ2-5; 7 bases fit TRBD2. This CDR3 is 15 amino acids long. The junction had 7 bases not matched to a gene; V was cut back by 0 bases and J by 5 bases. From germline, CDR1 is SGHRS and CDR2 YFSETQ. CDR3 coding DNA: TGCGCCAGCAGCTTGGGTTCGGGGGGTAGTGAGACCCAGTACTTC. Translating it yields CASSLGSGGSETQYF.

The J gene is TRBJ1-5, the V gene TRBV28; D not resolved. The CDR3 is 14 residues long. Trimming removed 2 bases at V and 3 bases at J, with 8 bases between. CDR1 and CDR2 (germline): MDHEN, SYDVKM. Here the CDR3 reads CASSLLFSNQPQHF. The CDR3 nucleotides are TGTGCCAGCAGTTTACTCTTCTCCAATCAGCCCCAGCATTTT.

This clone has a handful of counts. This chain links TRBV19 with TRBJ2-4; no definite D call. The CDR3 loop spans 13 amino acids. The ends were cut back, 1 base at V and 0 bases at J, with 1 base in the middle. Germline-derived CDR1 and CDR2 are LNHDA and SQIVND (reference sequence). CDR3 protein: CASSIGAKNIQYF. CDR3 bases: TGTGCCAGTAGTATAGGAGCCAAAAACATTCAGTACTTC.

The chain recombines TRBV6-5 with TRBJ2-7; TRBD2 agrees at 8 bases. Losses at the gene ends were 6 bases for V and 2 bases for J; bases not matched to a gene: 6. Germline CDR1 and CDR2: MNHEY and SVGAGI. This CDR3 comprises 14 residues. The CDR3, as DNA: TGTGCCAGCAGATCTACTAGCGGACCCTACGAGCAGTACTTC. Encoded protein: CASRSTSGPYEQYF.

V gene TRBV7-3 combines with J gene TRBJ2-1, with D possibly being TRBD2 (6 bases). Trimming removed 6 bases from V and 6 bases from J, with 15 bases in between. This CDR3 comprises 14 residues. The V gene's germline CDR1 is SGHTA and CDR2 FQGTGA. CDR3: CASRETGGSNEQFF. As DNA, the CDR3 is TGTGCCAGCAGAGAAACCGGGGGTTCCAATGAGCAGTTCTTC.